This TCR beta chain was sequenced for a study of OX40 agonist ivuxolimab in advanced cancers. Study details: Patients treated during dose escalation were battling hepatocellular carcinoma, melanoma, renal cell or head and neck cancer. Past anti-PD-1, anti-PD-L1 or anti-CTLA-4 therapy was accepted, and 30% to 50% had received some.

Sequencing used immunoSEQ multiplex PCR; TCRdb keeps in-frame clones, though not all of them. Of more than 45,000 clones listed, around 89% are singletons. V was shortened by 6 bases and J by 4 bases, with 13 bases between the two germline ends. This CDR3 spans 14 amino acids. Germline lookup yields CDR1 LNHDA and CDR2 SQIVND (reference sequence). Note on this clone: Its antigen is not known.

The study's findings and limits: CD4+ and CD8+ T cells in blood underwent clonal expansion by week 6 at 0.1 to 3.0 mg/kg.

Any history of autoimmune disease or systemic immunosuppression disqualified patients. This TCR derives from an adult with an advanced solid tumor such as melanoma, head and neck, liver or kidney cancer. The sample was CD4+ or CD8+ T cells sorted from blood, taken in a trial of the OX40 agonist ivuxolimab. V is TRBV19 and J is TRBJ2-1; D possibly matches TRBD1 or TRBD2 (6 bases each). CDR3 protein: CASSLGGPYNEQFF. The CDR3 nucleotides are TGTGCCAGTAGCCTCGGGGGCCCATACAATGAGCAGTTCTTC.